Sequencing of this T cell receptor (beta chain) was carried out in a study of memory CD4+ T cells and cytomegalovirus serostatus (dated by TCRdb to between 2018 and 2021). Some background on the complete study: The cohort comprised around 35 healthy Belgian adults, 9 CMV seropositive and some 24 CMV seronegative. To replicate a published TCR-based CMV serostatus classifier, the study sequenced CD4+ memory TCRbeta repertoires from a Belgian cohort whose cytomegalovirus serostatus was known. Results and caveats for the whole study, not just this receptor: The results were interpreted as suggesting that the CMV-associated TCR signature is largely present in the CD4+ memory repertoire. Unlike the original study, which covered naive and memory CD4+ and CD8+ populations, the Belgian study sequenced only CD4+CD45RO+ memory cells. For CMV serostatus prediction, a median bootstrapped AUC of roughly 0.94 was reached with the original framework, and a median bootstrapped AUC of roughly 0.9 was reached with a US-trained random forest. Of 164 previously reported CMV-associated TCRbeta sequences, over 65 appeared in the CD4+ memory repertoires, each in one to five individuals. On the Belgian cohort, the classifier based on the original framework reached a median bootstrapped AUC of approximately 0.95, with a 95% CI of 0.76-1.00.

From the cysteine up to the phenylalanine, the CDR3 has a length of 15 residues. Only the CDR3 DNA is retained, 45 bases long and in frame from the first base. The germline V gene yields MDHEN for CDR1 and SYDVKM for CDR2. V and J lose 5 bases and 4 bases, and a span of 17 bases separates them. Single viable CD3+CD4+CD8-CD45RO+ cells were sorted as memory CD4+ T cells on a FACSAria II. CMV serostatus was determined with a Roche Elecsys assay detecting serum IgG against CMV pp150, pp28, p38 and p52. After the samples were thawed, total CD4+ T cells were enriched through positive selection using CD4 magnetic microbeads. The samples came from a separate study whose specific focus was interrogating the CD4+ T cell memory repertoire. Peripheral blood mononuclear cells were isolated and cryopreserved according to standard operating procedures, and serum was stored at -80 degrees C. CD3-PerCP (BW264/56), CD4-APC (RPA-T4), CD45RO-PE (UCHT1) and CD8-Pacific Orange (3B5) antibodies were used for staining, and non-viable cells were excluded with Sytox blue.

Genomic DNA was extracted from sorted cells with the Quick-DNA Microprep Kit. Amplification of TCRbeta DNA was done with the immunoSEQ hsTCRbeta kit, following the protocol from the manufacturer. TCRbeta libraries were sequenced on an Illumina MiSeq instrument. The authors' analysis ran thus. Once out-of-frame sequences had been removed, approximately 2,000,000 distinct TCRbeta sequences were left, which works out to an average of approximately 73,000 per individual. Two values were used to score each individual: the count of under 200 previously reported CMV-associated TCRbeta sequences and the total count of productive distinct TCRbeta sequences. A beta-binomial model was reimplemented in Python, and random forests from scikit-learn, run with default parameters, were trained on data from the US cohort. On the Belgian cohort, classifier performance was reported as the median AUC, along with percentile confidence intervals, across 10,000 bootstrap iterations. In its TCRdb copy, this immuneACCESS table keeps in-frame sequences only and misses some clones. Where compared with another copy, unresolved V genes explain less than half of these, and the others have no known cause. V, J and clone size reflect that table, while D and trimming were determined from the DNA. The sample table shows about 48,000 clones, and roughly 78% are seen once. The ten largest clones represent 0.78% of the sample.

On this clone itself: Which antigen it targets is not known. Base-call qualities are not available, and no considerably larger clone is one nucleotide away.

This receptor chain uses TRBV28 and TRBJ2-5; no confident D gene assignment can be made. Sequencing input: memory CD4+ T cells from blood. The sequence was obtained from an adult in good health and CMV-seronegative. The DNA is TGTGCCAGCAGTGCCCACGCCCCGGGCAGAGAGACCCAGTACTTC. The resulting protein is CASSAHAPGRETQYF.